What follows are 27 T cell receptor beta chains derived from one specimen sequenced in a study of cytomegalovirus exposure and HLA in healthy donors. The protocol was immunoSEQ multiplex PCR, while the TCRdb copy is restricted to in-frame clones and leaves out a portion. The data show roughly 140,000 clones, around nine tenths seen once. Input material: PBMCs. These receptors came from a man aged 18 to 30 in good health and CMV-seropositive.

This clone came up a few times. This sequence joins TRBV12-5 and TRBJ1-2; the match to TRBD1 covers 9 bases. This CDR3 region has 16 residues. Germline V gives CDR1 LGHNT, CDR2 FRNRAP. V shed 0 bases, J shed 4 bases, and the junction held 6 bases outside the gene matches. The CDR3, as DNA: TGTGCTAGTGGTTTGGTACTGGGACAGGGCCTCTATGGCTACACCTTC. Translating gives CASGLVLGQGLYGYTF.

V and J are TRBV28 and TRBJ1-2, with TRBD1 as a possible D gene (5 bases). The germline V and J ends were trimmed by 7 bases and 2 bases, with 17 bases remaining between them. The CDR3 length is 15 residues. Per germline, CDR1 MDHEN and CDR2 SYDVKM. The chain's CDR3 is CASNAPAGSNYGYTF. As DNA, the CDR3 is TGTGCCAGCAACGCACCCGCAGGGTCAAACTATGGCTACACCTTC.

This chain connects TRBV19 to TRBJ1-2, with 10 bases fitting TRBD1. Losses at the gene ends were 7 bases for V and 5 bases for J; bases not matched to a gene: 7. CDR1 and CDR2 from the germline V gene are LNHDA and SQIVND (reference sequence). The CDR3 is 14 residues long. The chain's CDR3 is CASTDGQGDYGYTF. DNA for the CDR3: TGTGCCAGTACCGACGGACAGGGGGATTATGGCTACACCTTC.

This clone was detected only a few times. The junction does not match germline at one end; this may be a read error. The chain recombines TRBV27 with TRBJ2-3, with D possibly matching TRBD1 (5 bases). Germline lookup yields CDR1 MNHEY and CDR2 SMNVEV (reference sequence). The CDR3 totals 11 residues. CDR3 nucleotide sequence: TGTGCCAGCAGTTCCCTGCTGGGGCGAGGCTTT. The encoded protein is CASSSLLGRGF.

The chain carries TRBV5-1 and TRBJ2-1, with TRBD2 identical over 14 bases. From germline, CDR1 is SGHRS and CDR2 YFSETQ. Trimming at V came to 3 bases and at J to 0 bases, leaving 11 bases not matched to a gene. This CDR3 has 20 amino acids. DNA for the CDR3: TGCGCCAGCAGCTCACCCCCGGGACTAGCGGGGGCCAGCTCCTACAATGAGCAGTTCTTC. Amino acids: CASSSPPGLAGASSYNEQFF.

The V and J genes are TRBV6-6 and TRBJ1-2; TRBD1 aligns across 7 bases. This CDR3 region has 12 residues. The germline V gene encodes CDR1 MNHNY and CDR2 SVGAGI (reference sequence). Unmatched junction bases numbered 6, after V lost 5 bases and J lost 9 bases. CDR3 residues: CASSMTGTSYTF. The CDR3 DNA reads TGTGCCAGCAGTATGACAGGGACCAGCTACACCTTC.

V is TRBV6-1 and J is TRBJ1-2; D may be TRBD1 (5 bases). Trimming pared 0 bases from V and 2 bases from J, leaving 13 bases between. Germline CDR1 MNHNS, CDR2 SASEGT. The CDR3 runs to 16 residues. The CDR3 DNA sequence: TGTGCCAGCAGTGAAGCGCGGCAGGGCCTAAACTATGGCTACACCTTC. Amino acids: CASSEARQGLNYGYTF.

This chain joins TRBV6-5 and TRBJ2-1; TRBD1 might be the D (6 bases). The CDR3 contains 13 residues. CDR1 and CDR2 (germline): MNHEY, SVGAGI. V was trimmed by 2 bases and J by 7 bases, leaving 9 bases between them. Here the CDR3 reads CASSYTQGNEQFF. CDR3 in DNA: TGTGCCAGCAGTTACACACAGGGAAATGAGCAGTTCTTC.

The chain combines TRBV11-2 with TRBJ2-5, with 12 bases matching TRBD2. V shed 6 bases, J shed 5 bases, and the junction held 4 bases outside the gene matches. Germline V gene data show CDR1 as SGHAT and CDR2 as FQNNGV. The CDR3 has 14 amino acids. The CDR3 sequence is CASRKLAGGETQYF. The DNA of the CDR3 is TGTGCCAGCAGAAAACTAGCGGGAGGTGAGACCCAGTACTTC.

The chain employs TRBV14 and TRBJ2-3; 7 nucleotides match TRBD2. Germline CDR1 is SGHDN and CDR2 is FVKESK. This CDR3 is built from 16 residues. V gave up 2 bases and J gave up 0 bases; unmatched junction bases: 5. The CDR3 protein is CASSQRLAASTDTQYF. CDR3 nucleotides: TGTGCCAGCAGCCAACGTCTAGCGGCTAGCACAGATACGCAGTATTTT.

This chain uses TRBV6-5 with TRBJ2-7; maybe TRBD2 (6 bases). Trimming removed 2 bases at V and 4 bases at J, with 18 bases between. CDR3 length: 16 residues. The germline CDR1 and CDR2 sequences are MNHEY and SVGAGI. CDR3: CASSYQRPGDLYEQYF. The CDR3 nucleotides are TGTGCCAGCAGTTACCAGCGACCGGGAGATCTTTACGAGCAGTACTTC.

On this clone itself: A single base is all that separates this from a far larger clone, so a read error is likely. The chain is built from TRBV5-1 and TRBJ2-7; 9 bases line up with TRBD1. This CDR3 region has 16 residues. Germline V gene lookup returns CDR1 SGHRS and CDR2 YFSETQ. The V segment lost 2 bases and the J segment 6 bases; nucleotides outside the gene matches: 12. CDR3 residues: CASSLYSGTGKREQYF. CDR3 DNA: TGCGCCAGCAGCTTATATTCCGGGACAGGGAAGCGCGAGCAGTACTTC.

The chain employs TRBV11-3 and TRBJ2-7, with 8 bases fitting TRBD1. The CDR3 runs 17 residues. V lost 3 bases, J lost 4 bases, and 14 bases stayed unmatched. The germline V gene encodes CDR1 SGHNT and CDR2 YENEEA. CDR3 DNA sequence: TGTGCCAGCAGCTTGAGCAGGGGGCAGTTAATGCGGTACGAGCAGTACTTC. Translating gives CASSLSRGQLMRYEQYF. The entire variable domain, with the rest obtained from reference TRBV11-3 and TRBJ2-7, is as follows: EAGVVQSPRYKIIEKKQPVAFWCNPISGHNTLYWYLQNLGQGPELLIRYENEEAVDDSQLPKDRFSAERLKGVDSTLKIQPAELGDSAVYLCASSLSRGQLMRYEQYFGPGTRLTVT.

The chain combines TRBV5-5 with TRBJ2-7; 9 positions agree with TRBD2. Trimming at V came to 2 bases and at J to 7 bases, leaving 10 bases not matched to a gene. This CDR3 has 15 amino acids. Germline V gene lookup returns CDR1 SGHKS and CDR2 YYEKEE (reference sequence). For the CDR3, the DNA is TGTGCCAGCAGCTTAGGTGGCGGGGGGGCCAGGGAGCAGTACTTC. Translation gives CASSLGGGGAREQYF.

This clone has only a few counts. The V gene is TRBV18, the J gene TRBJ1-2; 10 bases align to TRBD1. V dropped 3 bases and J dropped 2; count of bases not matched to a gene: 9. Germline V gene data show CDR1 as KGHSH and CDR2 as LQKENI. The CDR3 length is 17 residues. The CDR3 reads CASSPIPRDRGNYGYTF. The CDR3 DNA is TGTGCCAGCTCACCCATTCCCCGGGACAGGGGCAACTATGGCTACACCTTC.

V is TRBV4-1 and J is TRBJ1-1; the match to TRBD1 covers 9 bases. This CDR3 comprises 15 residues. Germline CDR1 and CDR2: MGHRA and YSYEKL. V lost 0 bases and J lost 3; bases outside the gene matches: 2. The CDR3 is CASSQDRTGDTEAFF. The DNA of the CDR3 is TGCGCCAGCAGCCAAGATAGGACAGGGGACACTGAAGCTTTCTTT.

The chain joins TRBV6-5 to TRBJ1-1, with TRBD1 identical over 8 bases. The CDR3 is 13 residues long. Germline V CDR1 and CDR2: MNHEY, SVGAGI. V lost 2 bases, J lost 9 bases, and 5 bases stayed unmatched. The CDR3 DNA is TGTGCCAGCAGTTACCTGGACAGGGCTAAAGCTTTCTTT. This gives the protein CASSYLDRAKAFF.

The rearrangement joins TRBV10-2 to TRBJ1-1; the D gene is possibly TRBD1 (5 bases). Germline V gene lookup returns CDR1 WSHSY and CDR2 SAAADI. Trimming left V 4 bases short and J 5 bases short, with 17 bases between. CDR3 length: 15 residues. For the CDR3, the DNA is TGCGCCAGCAGTGGATTAGGGGAGGGAAAAACTGAAGCTTTCTTT. As protein: CASSGLGEGKTEAFF.

The rearrangement joins TRBV7-6 to TRBJ2-5; D gene unclear. Germline lookup yields CDR1 SGHVS and CDR2 FNYEAQ. Between the trimmed V and J ends, which lost 5 bases and 3 bases, there was a span of 13 bases. CDR3 length equals 14 residues. The CDR3 region has the DNA TGTGCCAGCAGCCCCCGTTCATACAAAGAGACCCAGTACTTC. Translating it yields CASSPRSYKETQYF.

CDR3 region: CSVEAEVGIQYF. CDR3 DNA sequence: TGCAGCGTTGAAGCGGAGGTCGGCATTCAGTACTTC. The chain carries TRBV29-1 and TRBJ2-4; D possibly corresponds to TRBD2 (5 bases). The CDR3 is 12 residues long. The V and J ends lost 1 base and 9 bases respectively, with 10 bases between them. Per the germline V gene, CDR1 is SQVTM and CDR2 is ANQGSEA.

This clone was detected only once. The J gene is TRBJ2-7, the V gene TRBV27; possible D gene TRBD1, 5 bases. Trimming removed 10 bases at V and 6 bases at J, with 22 bases between. The CDR3 consists of 14 residues. Germline CDR1 is MNHEY and CDR2 is SMNVEV (reference sequence). The CDR3 DNA reads TGTGCCACCAAACCGGGCAGGGCAAGGAGCGAGCAGTACTTC. It is translated as CATKPGRARSEQYF.

The chain carries TRBV28 and TRBJ2-5, with TRBD1 matching over 7 bases. CDR1 is MDHEN and CDR2 is SYDVKM in the germline V gene. The V and J ends lost 4 bases and 4 bases, in that order; junction bases with no gene match: 3. The CDR3 spans 13 residues. The CDR3 DNA follows: TGTGCCAGCAGTTCGGACAGGACAGAGACCCAGTACTTC. Its translation: CASSSDRTETQYF.

The chain is built from TRBV18 and TRBJ2-2; D is possibly TRBD1 (6 bases). Germline loops: CDR1 KGHSH, CDR2 LQKENI. The CDR3 has 18 residues. Trimming stripped 2 bases from V and 1 base from J, with 17 bases between. The CDR3 DNA sequence: TGTGCCAGCTCACCATTCGGCAGGGGCGCAAAGAACACCGGGGAGCTGTTTTTT. Amino acids: CASSPFGRGAKNTGELFF. The full variable domain, rest sourced from reference TRBV18 and TRBJ2-2, is NAGVMQNPRHLVRRRGQEARLRCSPMKGHSHVYWYRQLPEEGLKFMVYLQKENIIDESGMPKERFSAEFPKEGPSILRIQQVVRGDSAAYFCASSPFGRGAKNTGELFFGEGSRLTVL.

The chain joins TRBV10-1 to TRBJ2-5; D is possibly TRBD2 (5 bases). The CDR3 spans 15 residues. Germline V gene sequence: CDR1 WNHNN, CDR2 SYGVQD (reference sequence). Trimming removed 9 bases from V and 9 bases from J, with 26 bases in between. The CDR3: CARRIERTPTVAQYF. For the CDR3, the DNA is TGCGCCAGGAGGATCGAGCGGACCCCGACGGTGGCCCAGTACTTC.

V gene TRBV10-2 combines with J gene TRBJ2-2; D call uncertain. Trimming stripped 5 bases from V and 7 bases from J, with 17 bases between. Germline lookup yields CDR1 WSHSY and CDR2 SAAADI. This CDR3 contains 15 residues. CDR3 coding DNA: TGCGCCAGCAGTCGAGGTCCCCTATATGACGGGGAGCTGTTTTTT. This translates into CASSRGPLYDGELFF.

This chain links TRBV5-4 with TRBJ2-1; 7 positions match TRBD2. V shed 3 bases, J shed 1 base, and the junction held 10 bases outside the gene matches. Germline V gene sequence: CDR1 SGHNT, CDR2 YYREEE (reference sequence). CDR3 length: 17 residues. CDR3 loop: CASSSPGGSVSYNEQFF. The DNA for the CDR3 is TGTGCCAGCAGCTCCCCGGGCGGGAGTGTTTCCTACAATGAGCAGTTCTTC.

This clone was found once. Here the CDR3 DNA reads TGCGCCAGCAGCTGGCTGGGGACAGGGGTGGGAACTGAAGCTTTCTTT. Protein: CASSWLGTGVGTEAFF. This chain joins TRBV5-1 and TRBJ1-1, with TRBD1 identical over 10 bases. CDR3 size: 16 residues. J lost 5 bases, V lost 3 bases, and 10 bases had no gene match. The germline CDR1 and CDR2 sequences are SGHRS and YFSETQ. Full variable domain (remainder filled in from reference TRBV5-1 and TRBJ1-1): KAGVTQTPRYLIKTRGQQVTLSCSPISGHRSVSWYQQTPGQGLQFLFEYFSETQRNKGNFPGRFSGRQFSNSRSEMNVSTLELGDSALYLCASSWLGTGVGTEAFFGQGTRLTVV.